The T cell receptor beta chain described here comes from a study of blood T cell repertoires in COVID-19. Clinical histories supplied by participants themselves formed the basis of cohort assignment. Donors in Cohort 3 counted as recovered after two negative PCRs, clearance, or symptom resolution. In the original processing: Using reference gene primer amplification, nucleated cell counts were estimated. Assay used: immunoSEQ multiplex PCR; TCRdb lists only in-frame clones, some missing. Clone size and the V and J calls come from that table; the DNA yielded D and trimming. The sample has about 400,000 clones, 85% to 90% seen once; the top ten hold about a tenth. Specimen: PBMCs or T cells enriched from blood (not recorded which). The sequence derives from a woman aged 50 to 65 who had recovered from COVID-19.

CDR3 nucleotides: TGTGCCAGCAGCAGAAGGACAGGCCAAACGTGGGGAAACACCATATATTTT. Translated: CASSRRTGQTWGNTIYF. J is TRBJ1-3 and V is TRBV7-9; 7 positions agree with TRBD1. This CDR3 has 17 residues. The trim removed 5 bases at V and 4 bases at J, leaving 14 bases unmatched. Per germline, CDR1 SEHNR and CDR2 FQNEAQ (reference sequence).